This section outlines one T cell receptor (beta chain) sequence together with its context. This sample is part of a study of T cell changes during pregnancy in multiple sclerosis. CDR1 is MNHEY and CDR2 is SVGAGI in the germline V gene. Trimming took 7 bases from V and 4 from J, leaving 14 bases between them. CDR3 size: 15 residues. Only in-frame clones appear in the TCRdb table, and some are missing; sequencing was by immunoSEQ multiplex PCR. The sample records roughly 32,000 clones, around nine tenths being singletons. This chain joins TRBV6-5 and TRBJ2-6; D may be TRBD2 (5 bases). The specimen was CD4+ T cells from peripheral blood mononuclear cells, collected in the second trimester of pregnancy. The receptor was derived from a female donor in good health, enrolled as a control in a pregnancy study. The CDR3 DNA reads as TGTGCCAGCACCACGAGGGATCGCGGGGCCAACGTCCTGACTTTC. This gives the protein CASTTRDRGANVLTF.